Here is one T cell receptor beta chain with its context. The PCR was carried out with 60 Vbeta primers and 13 Jbeta primers. Repertoires were generated with immunoSEQ multiplex PCR, while TCRdb's copy carries only in-frame clones and drops some. The sample includes 50,000 to 55,000 clones. Germline V gene data show CDR1 as MNHEY and CDR2 as SVGAGI. The CDR3 contains 16 residues. V was pared by 4 bases and J by 12 bases, with 22 bases between. These data are taken from a study of cytomegalovirus exposure and HLA in healthy donors. The chain links TRBV6-5 to TRBJ1-6; D is possibly TRBD1 (5 bases). The source of this sequence is a woman between 55 and 75 years old in good health and CMV-seropositive. The sample consisted of PBMCs. This CDR3 is CASSLSFQRTLRPLHF. DNA for the CDR3: TGTGCCAGCAGTTTGAGTTTTCAACGGACACTTCGACCCCTCCACTTT.